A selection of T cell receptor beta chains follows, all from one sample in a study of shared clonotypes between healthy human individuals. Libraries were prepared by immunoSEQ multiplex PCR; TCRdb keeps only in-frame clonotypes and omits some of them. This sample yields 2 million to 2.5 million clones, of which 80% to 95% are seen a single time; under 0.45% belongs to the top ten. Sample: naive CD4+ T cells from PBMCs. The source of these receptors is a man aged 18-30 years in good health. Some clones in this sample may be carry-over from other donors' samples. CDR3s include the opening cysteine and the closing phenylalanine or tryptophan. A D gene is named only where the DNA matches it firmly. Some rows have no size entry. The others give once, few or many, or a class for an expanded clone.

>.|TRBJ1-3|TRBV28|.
TGTGCCAGCATCGGATCTGGAAACACCATATATTTT
CASIGSGNTIYF
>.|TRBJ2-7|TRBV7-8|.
TGTGCCAGCAGCCCCCGCATCGGCCAGACCTACGAGCAGTACTTC
CASSPRIGQTYEQYF
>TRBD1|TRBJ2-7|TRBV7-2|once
TGTGCCAGCAGCTTGACCGGGACAGTCTCCTACGAGCAGTACTTC
CASSLTGTVSYEQYF
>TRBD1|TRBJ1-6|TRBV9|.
TGTGCCAGCAGCGTCGACGGGACAGGGACTTCACCCCTCCACTTT
CASSVDGTGTSPLHF
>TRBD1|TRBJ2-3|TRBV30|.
TGTGCCTGGAGTCGTCAGGGGGCGACTCCGAATACGCAGTATTTT
CAWSRQGATPNTQYF
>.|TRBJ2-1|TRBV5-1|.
TGCGCCAGCAGCAAAGGAAACCCTTACAATGAGCAGTTCTTC
CASSKGNPYNEQFF
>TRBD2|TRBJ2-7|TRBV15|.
TGTGCCACCAGCAGAATGCTAGCGGCGGACGAGCAGTACTTC
CATSRMLAADEQYF
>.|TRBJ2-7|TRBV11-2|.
TGTGCCAGCAGCGATGGACTAACCCGCTCCTACGAGCAGTACTTC
CASSDGLTRSYEQYF
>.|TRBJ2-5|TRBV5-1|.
TGCGCCAGCAGCTCCCAGTGGGGGGAGACCCAGTACTTC
CASSSQWGETQYF
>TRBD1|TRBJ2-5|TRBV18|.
TGTGCCAGCTCAAAGGACAGGGGGCCCGGAGAGACCCAGTACTTC
CASSKDRGPGETQYF
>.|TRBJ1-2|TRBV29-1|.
TGCAGCGTTGGGGGTAGGGCCTCCCTAACGGACTATGGCTACACCTTC
CSVGGRASLTDYGYTF
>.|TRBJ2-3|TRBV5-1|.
TGCGCCAGCAGCGCACAGGGCGCAGATACGCAGTATTTT
CASSAQGADTQYF
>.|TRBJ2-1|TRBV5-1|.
TGCGCCAGCAGGCTGGGGGCAACCTACAATGAGCAGTTCTTC
CASRLGATYNEQFF